Sequencing of this T cell receptor beta chain was carried out in a study of shared clonotypes between healthy human individuals. Study-level findings and limits: Donor clonotype sharing was expected to depend on sequencing depth. Having only a few donors restricted how much genetic and exposure-history diversity was captured.

Both subsets, CD45RA+ naive and CD45RA-negative memory, were split from the CD4+ cells. Replicate PCRs run on sorted subsets employed around 200 ng DNA, roughly 30,000 T cell genomes. Clones were sequenced by immunoSEQ multiplex PCR, and TCRdb holds only the in-frame ones, with some missing. This sample has more than 2,000,000 clones, with more than 90% found just once. Trimming took off 4 bases at V and 0 bases at J, with 18 bases between the two ends. The CDR3 is 17 amino acids. Germline-derived CDR1 and CDR2 are SGDLS and YYNGEE. A single count supports this clone. What it binds is not known. The rearrangement uses TRBV9 and TRBJ2-3, with D unclear. This receptor was taken from a man aged 18 to 29 in good health. The specimen was naive CD4+ T cells sorted from blood. Subset in this sample: CD45RA+ positively selected. The CDR3 nucleotides are TGTGCCAGCAGCCCCATCCGGGTAAAACAGAGCACAGATACGCAGTATTTT. Translating gives CASSPIRVKQSTDTQYF.